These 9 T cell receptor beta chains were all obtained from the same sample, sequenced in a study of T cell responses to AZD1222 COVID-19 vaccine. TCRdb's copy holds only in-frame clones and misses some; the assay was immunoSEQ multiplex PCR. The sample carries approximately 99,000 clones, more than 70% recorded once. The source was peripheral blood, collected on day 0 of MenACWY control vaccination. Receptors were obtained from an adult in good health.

CDR3 in DNA: TGTGCCAGCAGTCCCTACACCCGGGTCCTGACTAACTATGGCTACACCTTC. This gives the protein CASSPYTRVLTNYGYTF. The rearrangement links TRBV7-6 to TRBJ1-2; D gene uncertain. CDR3 length equals 17 residues. The V gene's germline CDR1 is SGHVS and CDR2 FNYEAQ. V gave up 6 bases and J gave up 0 bases, with 20 bases separating them.

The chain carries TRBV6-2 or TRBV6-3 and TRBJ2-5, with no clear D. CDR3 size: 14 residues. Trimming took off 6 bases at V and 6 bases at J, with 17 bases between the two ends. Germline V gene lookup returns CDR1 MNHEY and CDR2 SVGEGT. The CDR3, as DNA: TGTGCCAGCAGCCAGGACCTACGCGGAAAGACCCAGTACTTC. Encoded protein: CASSQDLRGKTQYF.

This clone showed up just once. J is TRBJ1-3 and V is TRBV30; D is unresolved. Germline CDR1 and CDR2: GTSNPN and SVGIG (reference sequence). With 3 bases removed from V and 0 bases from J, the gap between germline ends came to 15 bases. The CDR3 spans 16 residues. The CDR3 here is CAWSLGVVSSGNTIYF. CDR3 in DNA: TGTGCCTGGAGCCTTGGGGTGGTATCCTCTGGAAACACCATATATTTT. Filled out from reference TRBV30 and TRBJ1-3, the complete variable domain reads SQTIHQWPATLVQPVGSPLSLECTVEGTSNPNLYWYRQAAGRGLQLLFYSVGIGQISSEVPQNLSASRPQDRQFILSSKKLLLSDSGFYLCAWSLGVVSSGNTIYFGEGSWLTVV.

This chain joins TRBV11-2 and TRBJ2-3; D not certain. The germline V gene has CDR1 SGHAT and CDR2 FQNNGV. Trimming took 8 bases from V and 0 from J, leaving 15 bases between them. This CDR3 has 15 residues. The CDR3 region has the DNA TGTGCCAGCGGGGTGCCCGGATCTAGCACAGATACGCAGTATTTT. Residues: CASGVPGSSTDTQYF.

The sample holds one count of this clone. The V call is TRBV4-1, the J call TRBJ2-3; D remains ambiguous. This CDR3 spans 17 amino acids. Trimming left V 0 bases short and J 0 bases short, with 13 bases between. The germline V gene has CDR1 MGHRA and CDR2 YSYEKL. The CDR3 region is CASSQDGDSLSTDTQYF. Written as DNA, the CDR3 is TGCGCCAGCAGCCAAGATGGCGATAGCCTTAGCACAGATACGCAGTATTTT.

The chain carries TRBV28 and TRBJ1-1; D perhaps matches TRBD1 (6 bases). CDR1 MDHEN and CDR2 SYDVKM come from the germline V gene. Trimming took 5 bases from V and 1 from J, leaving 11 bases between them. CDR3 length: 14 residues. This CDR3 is CASSRTDQNTEAFF. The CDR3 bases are TGTGCCAGCAGTCGGACAGACCAGAACACTGAAGCTTTCTTT.

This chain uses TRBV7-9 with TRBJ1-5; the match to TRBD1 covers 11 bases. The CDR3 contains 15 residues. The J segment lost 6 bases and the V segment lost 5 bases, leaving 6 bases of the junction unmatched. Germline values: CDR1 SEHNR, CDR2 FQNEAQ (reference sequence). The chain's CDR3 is CASSMGQGVSQPQHF. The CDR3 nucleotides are TGTGCCAGCAGCATGGGACAGGGGGTGAGTCAGCCCCAGCATTTT.

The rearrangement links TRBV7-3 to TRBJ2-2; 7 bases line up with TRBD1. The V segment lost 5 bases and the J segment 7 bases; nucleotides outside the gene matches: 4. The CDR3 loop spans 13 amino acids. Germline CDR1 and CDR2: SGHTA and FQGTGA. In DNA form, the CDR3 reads TGTGCCAGCAGCGTCACAGGGGTCGGGGAGCTGTTTTTT. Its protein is CASSVTGVGELFF.

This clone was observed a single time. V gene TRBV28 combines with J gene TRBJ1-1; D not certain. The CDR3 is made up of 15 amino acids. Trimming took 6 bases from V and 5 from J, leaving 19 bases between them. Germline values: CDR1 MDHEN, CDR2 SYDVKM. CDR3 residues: CASSLTGSMATEAFF. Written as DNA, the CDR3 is TGTGCCAGCAGCCTAACCGGGTCGATGGCAACTGAAGCTTTCTTT.